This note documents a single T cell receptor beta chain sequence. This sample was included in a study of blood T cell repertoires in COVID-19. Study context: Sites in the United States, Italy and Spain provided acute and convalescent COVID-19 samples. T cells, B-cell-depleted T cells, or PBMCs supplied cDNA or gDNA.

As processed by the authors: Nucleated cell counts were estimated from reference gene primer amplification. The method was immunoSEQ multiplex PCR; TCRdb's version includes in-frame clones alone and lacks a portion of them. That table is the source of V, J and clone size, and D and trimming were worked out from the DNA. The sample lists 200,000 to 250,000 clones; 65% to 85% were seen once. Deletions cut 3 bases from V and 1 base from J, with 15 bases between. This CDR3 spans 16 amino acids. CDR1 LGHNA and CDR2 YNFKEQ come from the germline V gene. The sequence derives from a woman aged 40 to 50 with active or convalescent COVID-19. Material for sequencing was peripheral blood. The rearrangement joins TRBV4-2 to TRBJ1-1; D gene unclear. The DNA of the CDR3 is TGTGCCAGCAGCCACACAGCGGGGATTGGGAACACTGAAGCTTTCTTT. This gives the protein CASSHTAGIGNTEAFF.